This T cell receptor beta chain derives from a study of technical replicates of blood from several donors. The V gene end was trimmed by 3 bases and the J gene end by 10 bases; junction bases not matched to a gene: 6. The CDR3 runs 13 residues. Looked up from germline, CDR1 is SGHNT and CDR2 is YYREEE (reference sequence). TCRdb's copy holds only in-frame clones and misses some; the assay was immunoSEQ multiplex PCR. Here the sample spans more than 80,000 clones, approximately 95% being singletons. This sequence was found in a human donor in good health. V gene TRBV5-4 combines with J gene TRBJ1-1, with 10 bases that match TRBD1. The sequenced material came from T cells isolated from PBMCs. CDR3 region: CASSSLRDRGAFF. CDR3 in DNA: TGTGCCAGCAGCTCACTCCGGGACAGGGGAGCTTTCTTT. Complete variable domain (other parts from reference TRBV5-4 and TRBJ1-1): ETGVTQSPTHLIKTRGQQVTLRCSSQSGHNTVSWYQQALGQGPQFIFQYYREEENGRGNFPPRFSGLQFPNYSSELNVNALELDDSALYLCASSSLRDRGAFFGQGTRLTVV.